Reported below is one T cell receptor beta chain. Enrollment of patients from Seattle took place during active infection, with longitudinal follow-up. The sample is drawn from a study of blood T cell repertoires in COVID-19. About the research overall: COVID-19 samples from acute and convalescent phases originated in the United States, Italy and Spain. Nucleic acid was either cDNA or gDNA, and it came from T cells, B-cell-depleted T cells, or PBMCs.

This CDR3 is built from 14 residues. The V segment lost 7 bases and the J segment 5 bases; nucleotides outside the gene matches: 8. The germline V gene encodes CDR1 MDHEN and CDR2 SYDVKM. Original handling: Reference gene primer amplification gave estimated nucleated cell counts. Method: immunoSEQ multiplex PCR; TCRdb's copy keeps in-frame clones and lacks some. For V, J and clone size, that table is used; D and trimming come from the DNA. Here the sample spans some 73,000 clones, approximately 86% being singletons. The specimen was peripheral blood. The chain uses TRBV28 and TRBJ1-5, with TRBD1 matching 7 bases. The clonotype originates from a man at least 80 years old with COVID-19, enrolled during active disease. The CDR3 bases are TGTGCCAGCATCCGCCGGGACAGCTATCAGCCCCAGCATTTT. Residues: CASIRRDSYQPQHF.